This T cell receptor beta chain was sequenced during a study of Graves' ophthalmopathy and Graves' hyperthyroidism. Patients with other autoimmune diseases, uncontrolled infections, pregnancy or lactation were excluded. Germline V gives CDR1 SGHNT, CDR2 YYREEE (reference sequence). The CDR3 length is 12 residues. V lost 2 bases and J 8 bases, leaving 10 bases between the germline ends. This clonotype showed up many times. The antigen is not known. Overall study results and limits: Using 13 signatures, a model distinguished ophthalmopathy from stable hyperthyroidism, reaching roughly 90% sensitivity and approximately 81% specificity.

RNA transcripts served as template for amplifying TCR beta CDR3 sequences. After a first-round RT-PCR with HTBI primers, a second-round multiplex PCR was run. Each CDR3 protein is one row after TCRdb ran MiXCR on the multiplex PCR reads. The profile covers over a million distinct CDR3 sequences, with about 35% appearing a single time and around 10% taken by the ten largest. V usage is TRBV5-4 and J usage is TRBJ1-2, with a weak D call TRBD1 (5 bases). Sample: peripheral blood or thyroid tissue (not recorded which). The clonotype comes from an adult man with Graves' hyperthyroidism. The CDR3 coding sequence is TGTGCCAGCAGCTTATTTCGGGGCGGCTACACCTTC. Its translation is CASSLFRGGYTF.